A single sample gave rise to the 24 T cell receptor beta chains below, sequenced in a study of T cells in Graves' hyperthyroidism and ophthalmopathy. Using RNA transcripts as the source, TCR beta CDR3 regions were amplified. In the first-round RT-PCR of the TCR CDR3, the HTBI primer set was used. MiXCR, run by TCRdb on the multiplex PCR reads, gives a single entry per CDR3 protein. The sample comprises approximately 510,000 distinct CDR3 sequences, approximately 49% of which are singletons, and about 45% rests with the top ten. Sequences were obtained from peripheral blood or thyroid tissue (not recorded which). These receptors originate from an adult woman with Graves' disease, either hyperthyroidism or ophthalmopathy (not recorded which).

V is TRBV20-1 and J is TRBJ2-5; 8 bases line up with TRBD2. This CDR3 has 13 residues. CDR1 and CDR2 from the germline V gene are DFQATT and SNEGSKA (reference sequence). V was clipped by 2 bases and J by 5 bases; unmatched bases: 4. The chain's CDR3 is CSARSGSKETQYF. CDR3 nucleotide sequence: TGCAGTGCTAGAAGCGGGAGTAAGGAGACCCAGTACTTC.

The V and J genes are TRBV7-2 and TRBJ1-2, with 7 bases matching TRBD1. Germline V lookup: CDR1 SGHTA, CDR2 FQGNSA. The CDR3 has 11 residues. J was trimmed by 4 bases and V by 11 bases; bases with no gene match: 4. In DNA form, the CDR3 reads TGTGCCTCACAGGGGCCCTATGGCTACACCTTC. The encoded protein is CASQGPYGYTF.

This clonotype was seen a handful of times. The chain recombines TRBV29-1 with TRBJ1-2; 9 positions agree with TRBD1. In germline, CDR1 is SQVTM, CDR2 ANQGSEA. CDR3 length: 15 residues. J was trimmed by 4 bases and V by 3 bases; bases with no gene match: 9. CDR3 nucleotides: TGCAGCGTTGACGTCGGTGGGACAGGGACCTATGGCTACACCTTC. Protein product: CSVDVGGTGTYGYTF.

Many counts were recorded for this clonotype. The chain is built from TRBV9 and TRBJ2-7, with D possibly TRBD1 on 5 matching bases. Germline V gene data show CDR1 as SGDLS and CDR2 as YYNGEE. The CDR3 length is 15 residues. The ends were cut back, 2 bases at V and 4 bases at J, with 16 bases in the middle. The CDR3 nucleotides are TGTGCCAGCAGCGTCCTCTCTAGGGGATTATACGAGCAGTACTTC. Its translation: CASSVLSRGLYEQYF.

This clonotype was seen repeatedly, ten times or more. This rearrangement joins TRBV20-1 to TRBJ2-7; D remains ambiguous. There are 14 residues in the CDR3. Trimming removed 1 base at V and 3 bases at J, with 13 bases between. Per germline, CDR1 DFQATT and CDR2 SNEGSKA (reference sequence). CDR3 loop: CSARVSGALYEQYF. The CDR3 DNA reads TGCAGTGCTAGAGTTAGTGGAGCCCTCTACGAGCAGTACTTC.

On this clonotype: One junction end does not reproduce the germline sequence, and a read error may be involved. V usage is TRBV6-6 and J usage is TRBJ2-5; D not certain. Germline V gives CDR1 MNHNY, CDR2 SVGAGI (reference sequence). This CDR3 is built from 14 residues. The CDR3 sequence is CAISEVAGQETQYF. CDR3 nucleotide sequence: TGTGCCATCAGTGAGGTGGCAGGCCAAGAGACCCAGTACTTC.

This clonotype was seen a handful of times. The chain links TRBV7-2 to TRBJ1-6; D remains ambiguous. The CDR3 is 12 amino acids. Trimming removed 2 bases at V and 9 bases at J, with 5 bases between. Germline V gene sequence: CDR1 SGHTA, CDR2 FQGNSA. For the CDR3, the DNA is TGTGCCAGCAGCTTATTGAGTTCACCCCTCCACTTT. Translation: CASSLLSSPLHF.

This clonotype came up many times. The chain combines TRBV2 with TRBJ1-5, with TRBD1 matching over 10 bases. The CDR3 is made up of 13 amino acids. CDR1 is SNHLY and CDR2 is FYNNEI in the germline V gene. After removal of 6 bases from V and 6 bases from J, the junction contained 2 bases not matched to a gene. The CDR3 sequence is CASRDRGPQPQHF. In DNA form, the CDR3 reads TGTGCCAGCAGAGACAGGGGGCCTCAGCCCCAGCATTTT.

The rearrangement uses TRBV15 and TRBJ1-1; 7 positions agree with TRBD1. Per the germline V gene, CDR1 is LNHNV and CDR2 is YYDKDF (reference sequence). CDR3 length equals 17 residues. Trimming removed 3 bases from V and 4 bases from J; junction bases left unmatched: 14. The CDR3 here is CATSSSPSYRGTTEAFF. As DNA, the CDR3 is TGTGCCACCAGCAGCAGTCCTTCATACAGGGGTACCACTGAAGCTTTCTTT.

The chain couples TRBV19 to TRBJ2-6; 7 bases map to TRBD1. V was clipped by 4 bases and J by 4 bases; unmatched bases: 10. Germline CDR1 and CDR2: LNHDA and SQIVND (reference sequence). This CDR3 comprises 17 residues. In DNA, the CDR3 is TGTGCCAGTAGTAAGGGAGCAACAGGGGCCGGGGCCAACGTCCTGACTTTC. Translated: CASSKGATGAGANVLTF.

This clonotype occurred a few times. CDR3 in DNA: TGTGCCAGCAGTGAACCAACAGGAACGGGAGATACGCAGTATTTT. Translated, it gives CASSEPTGTGDTQYF. The chain carries TRBV25-1 and TRBJ2-3, with D perhaps TRBD1 (5 bases). Trimming removed 2 bases at V and 5 bases at J, with 14 bases between. Looked up from germline, CDR1 is MGHDK and CDR2 is SYGVNS. This CDR3 has 15 residues.

In its sample, this clonotype was seen many times. This chain joins TRBV20-1 and TRBJ2-7; D gene uncertain. The ends were cut back, 5 bases at V and 3 bases at J, with 17 bases in the middle. Looked up from germline, CDR1 is DFQATT and CDR2 is SNEGSKA (reference sequence). This CDR3 region has 14 residues. This chain's CDR3 is CSALGPTGGYEQYF. The CDR3, as DNA: TGCAGTGCTCTTGGACCCACGGGCGGCTACGAGCAGTACTTC.

Turning to this clonotype: A clone one base away is much larger, so this may be a read error. The chain couples TRBV5-1 to TRBJ2-5; the D is unclear. Trimming left V 6 bases short and J 5 bases short, with 14 bases between. The V gene's germline CDR1 is SGHRS and CDR2 YFSETQ. The CDR3 consists of 13 residues. CDR3: CASISRPWETQYF. As DNA, the CDR3 is TGCGCCAGCATCAGTCGGCCCTGGGAGACCCAGTACTTC.

The chain carries TRBV9 and TRBJ2-7; D might be TRBD2 (5 bases). The CDR3 is 13 residues long. CDR1 is SGDLS and CDR2 is YYNGEE in the germline V gene. Between the trimmed V and J ends, which lost 5 bases and 2 bases, there was a span of 11 bases. In DNA, the CDR3 is TGTGCCAGCAGGGGCGAGGGTACCTACGAGCAGTACTTC. Its protein is CASRGEGTYEQYF. Based on the CDR3 plus reference TRBV9 and TRBJ2-7, the full variable domain is DSGVTQTPKHLITATGQRVTLRCSPRSGDLSVYWYQQSLDQGLQFLIQYYNGEERAKGNILERFSAQQFPDLHSELNLSSLELGDSALYFCASRGEGTYEQYFGPGTRLTVT.

This clonotype came up many times. The rearrangement uses TRBV20-1 and TRBJ2-7; TRBD2 might be the D (5 bases). From germline, CDR1 is DFQATT and CDR2 SNEGSKA (reference sequence). The germline V and J ends were trimmed by 6 bases and 6 bases, with 15 bases remaining between them. The CDR3 is made up of 12 amino acids. The CDR3, as DNA: TGCAGTGCCTCAAGCGCGGGTTTCGAGCAGTACTTC. This translates into CSASSAGFEQYF.

The chain is built from TRBV29-1 and TRBJ2-7; 7 bases agree with TRBD1. This CDR3 comprises 13 residues. Germline lookup yields CDR1 SQVTM and CDR2 ANQGSEA. The V segment lost 6 bases and the J segment 2 bases; nucleotides outside the gene matches: 7. Here the CDR3 DNA reads TGCAGCGTCGCCTTGGGACAGACCTACGAGCAGTACTTC. Its translation is CSVALGQTYEQYF.

The CDR3 loop reads CASSLGQGRAYEQYF. In DNA, the CDR3 is TGTGCCAGCAGCTTAGGGCAGGGGAGAGCCTACGAGCAGTACTTC. The V and J genes are TRBV7-6 and TRBJ2-7; D possibly corresponds to TRBD1 (6 bases). V lost 1 base and J 2 bases, leaving 12 bases between the germline ends. This CDR3 has 15 residues. CDR1 is SGHVS and CDR2 is FNYEAQ in the germline V gene.

This rearrangement joins TRBV5-6 to TRBJ1-4; a possible D gene is TRBD1 (5 bases). This CDR3 is 15 amino acids long. Germline V CDR1 and CDR2: SGHDT, YYEEEE. The V and J ends lost 2 bases and 6 bases respectively, with 14 bases between them. The CDR3 sequence is CASSLAGRADEKLFF. The CDR3 nucleotides are TGTGCCAGCAGCTTAGCGGGACGAGCTGATGAAAAACTGTTTTTT.

This clonotype was seen a handful of times. V usage is TRBV5-4 and J usage is TRBJ2-2, with unresolved D. Looked up from germline, CDR1 is SGHNT and CDR2 is YYREEE (reference sequence). The CDR3 contains 18 residues. Between the trimmed V and J ends, which lost 1 base and 2 bases, there was a span of 18 bases. The CDR3, as DNA: TGTGCCAGCAGCTTGCTCCCTCCAGGCTTCTTTAACACCGGGGAGCTGTTTTTT. This encodes CASSLLPPGFFNTGELFF.

Points on this clonotype: Relative to the germline gene, one junction end is altered; a read error may explain this. V and J are TRBV7-6 and TRBJ2-7, with a weak D call TRBD2 (5 bases). This CDR3 has 13 residues. Per germline, CDR1 SGHVS and CDR2 FNYEAQ. This CDR3 reads CAGSSDGTYEQYF. In DNA, the CDR3 is TGTGCCGGCAGCAGCGACGGGACCTACGAGCAGTACTTC.

The chain has TRBV29-1 and TRBJ2-7; 7 bases are a match to TRBD2. The trim removed 8 bases at V and 2 bases at J, leaving 6 bases unmatched. Germline V gives CDR1 SQVTM, CDR2 ANQGSEA. The CDR3 loop spans 12 amino acids. The CDR3 loop is CSLEGTTYEQYF. Written as DNA, the CDR3 is TGCAGCCTCGAGGGGACTACCTACGAGCAGTACTTC.

Turning to this clonotype: A junction boundary mismatches the germline segment, possibly from a read error. The chain joins TRBV5-1 to TRBJ2-1; 9 bases align to TRBD1. Per the germline V gene, CDR1 is SGHRS and CDR2 is YFSETQ. This CDR3 is built from 15 residues. The CDR3, as DNA: TGTGCCAGCAGCTCCTCCGGGACAGGGCACAATGAGCAGTTCTTC. It translates to CASSSSGTGHNEQFF.

V usage is TRBV15 and J usage is TRBJ2-2; TRBD2 matches 8 bases. Germline CDR1 is LNHNV and CDR2 is YYDKDF (reference sequence). The CDR3 is made up of 14 amino acids. Trimming took 4 bases from V and 3 from J; bases not matched to a gene: 1. CDR3 coding DNA: TGTGCCACCAGCACCGGGGGGGACACCGGGGAGCTGTTTTTT. Translation: CATSTGGDTGELFF.

The V gene is TRBV10-3, the J gene TRBJ2-5; D unclear. Germline CDR1 is ENHRY and CDR2 is SYGVKD. Trimming took off 7 bases at V and 14 bases at J, with 26 bases between the two ends. The CDR3 is 14 residues long. CDR3 DNA sequence: TGTGCCATCAATGTTCAGTCAGAAAGCCCTCATGGCTACTTC. This sequence encodes CAINVQSESPHGYF.